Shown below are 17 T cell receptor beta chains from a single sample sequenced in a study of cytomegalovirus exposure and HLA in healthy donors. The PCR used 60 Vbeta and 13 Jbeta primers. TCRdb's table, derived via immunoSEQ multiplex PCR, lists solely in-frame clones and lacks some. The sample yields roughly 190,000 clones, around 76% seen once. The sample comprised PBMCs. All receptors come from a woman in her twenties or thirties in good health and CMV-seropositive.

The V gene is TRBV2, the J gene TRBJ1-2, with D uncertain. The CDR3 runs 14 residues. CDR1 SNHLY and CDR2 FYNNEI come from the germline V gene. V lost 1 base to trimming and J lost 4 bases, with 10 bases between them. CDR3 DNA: TGTGCCAGCAGTGAAGGGGCATCCCGCTATGGCTACACCTTC. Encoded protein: CASSEGASRYGYTF.

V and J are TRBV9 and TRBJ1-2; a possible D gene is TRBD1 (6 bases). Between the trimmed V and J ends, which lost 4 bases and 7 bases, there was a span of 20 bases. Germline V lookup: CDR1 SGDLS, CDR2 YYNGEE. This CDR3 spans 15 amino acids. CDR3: CASSPVRGGEGGYTF. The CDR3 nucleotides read TGTGCCAGCAGCCCTGTTCGTGGGGGCGAAGGTGGCTACACCTTC.

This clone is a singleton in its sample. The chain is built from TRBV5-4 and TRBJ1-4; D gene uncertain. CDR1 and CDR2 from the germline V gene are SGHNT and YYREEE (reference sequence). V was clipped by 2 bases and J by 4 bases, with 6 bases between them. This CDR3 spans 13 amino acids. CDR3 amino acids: CASSLNSNEKLFF. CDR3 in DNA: TGTGCCAGCAGCTTAAACAGTAATGAAAAACTGTTTTTT. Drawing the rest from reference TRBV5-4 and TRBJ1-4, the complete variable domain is ETGVTQSPTHLIKTRGQQVTLRCSSQSGHNTVSWYQQALGQGPQFIFQYYREEENGRGNFPPRFSGLQFPNYSSELNVNALELDDSALYLCASSLNSNEKLFFGSGTQLSVL.

The CDR3 sequence: CASSESYREDGYTF. The DNA for the CDR3 is TGCGCCAGCAGTGAATCCTACAGGGAAGATGGCTACACCTTC. The chain couples TRBV10-2 to TRBJ1-2; weak D call: TRBD1 (6 bases). Trimming took 3 bases from V and 6 from J, leaving 14 bases between them. The CDR3 is made up of 14 amino acids. Germline CDR1 WSHSY, CDR2 SAAADI.

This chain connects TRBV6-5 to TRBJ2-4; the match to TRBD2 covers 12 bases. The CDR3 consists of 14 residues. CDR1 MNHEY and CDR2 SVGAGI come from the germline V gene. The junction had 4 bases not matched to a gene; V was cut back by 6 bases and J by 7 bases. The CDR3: CASRGLAGPNIQYF. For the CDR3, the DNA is TGTGCCAGCAGAGGACTAGCGGGACCCAACATTCAGTACTTC.

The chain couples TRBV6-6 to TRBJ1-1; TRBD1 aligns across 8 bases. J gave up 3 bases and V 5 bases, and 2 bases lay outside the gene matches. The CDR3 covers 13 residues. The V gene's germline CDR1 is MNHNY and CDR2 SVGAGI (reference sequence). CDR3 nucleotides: TGTGCCAGCAGTCACAGGGGGTACACTGAAGCTTTCTTT. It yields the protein CASSHRGYTEAFF.

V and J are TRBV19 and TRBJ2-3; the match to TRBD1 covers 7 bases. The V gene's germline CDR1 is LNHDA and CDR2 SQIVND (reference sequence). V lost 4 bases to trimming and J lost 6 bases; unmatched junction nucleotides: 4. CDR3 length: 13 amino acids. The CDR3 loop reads CASSRGQSDTQYF. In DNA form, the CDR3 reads TGTGCCAGTAGTAGGGGACAGTCGGATACGCAGTATTTT.

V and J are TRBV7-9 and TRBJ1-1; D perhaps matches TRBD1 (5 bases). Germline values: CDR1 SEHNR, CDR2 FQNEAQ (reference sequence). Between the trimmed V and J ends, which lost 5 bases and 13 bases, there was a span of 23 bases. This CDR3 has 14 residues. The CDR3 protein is CASSSYRDSEIGFF. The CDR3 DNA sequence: TGTGCCAGCAGCAGCTACCGGGACTCCGAAATCGGTTTCTTT.

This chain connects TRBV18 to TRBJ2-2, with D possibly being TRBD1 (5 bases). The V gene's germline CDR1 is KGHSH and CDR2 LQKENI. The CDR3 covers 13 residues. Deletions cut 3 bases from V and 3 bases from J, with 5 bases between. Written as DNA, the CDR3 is TGTGCCAGCTCACCCAGGGACACCGGGGAGCTGTTTTTT. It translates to CASSPRDTGELFF.

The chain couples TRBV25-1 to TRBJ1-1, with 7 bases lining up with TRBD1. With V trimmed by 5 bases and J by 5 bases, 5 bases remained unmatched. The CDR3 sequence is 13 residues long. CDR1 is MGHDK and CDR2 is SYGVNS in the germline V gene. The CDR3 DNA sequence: TGTGCCAGCAGTCGACAGGGTGGGACTGAAGCTTTCTTT. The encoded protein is CASSRQGGTEAFF. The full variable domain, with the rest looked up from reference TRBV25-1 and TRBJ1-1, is EADIYQTPRYLVIGTGKKITLECSQTMGHDKMYWYQQDPGMELHLIHYSYGVNSTEKGDLSSESTVSRIRTEHFPLTLESARPSHTSQYLCASSRQGGTEAFFGQGTRLTVV.

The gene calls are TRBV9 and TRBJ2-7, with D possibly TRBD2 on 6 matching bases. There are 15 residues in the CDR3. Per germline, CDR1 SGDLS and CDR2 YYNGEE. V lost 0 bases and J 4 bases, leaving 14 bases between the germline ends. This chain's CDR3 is CASSVDGTAIYEQYF. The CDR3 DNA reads TGTGCCAGCAGCGTAGATGGGACTGCGATTTACGAGCAGTACTTC.

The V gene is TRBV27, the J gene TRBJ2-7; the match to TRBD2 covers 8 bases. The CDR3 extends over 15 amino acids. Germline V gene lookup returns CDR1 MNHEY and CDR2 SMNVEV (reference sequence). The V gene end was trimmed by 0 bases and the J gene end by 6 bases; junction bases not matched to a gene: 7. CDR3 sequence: CASSLSTGGPFEQYF. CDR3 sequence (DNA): TGTGCCAGCAGTTTATCGACGGGAGGGCCTTTCGAGCAGTACTTC.

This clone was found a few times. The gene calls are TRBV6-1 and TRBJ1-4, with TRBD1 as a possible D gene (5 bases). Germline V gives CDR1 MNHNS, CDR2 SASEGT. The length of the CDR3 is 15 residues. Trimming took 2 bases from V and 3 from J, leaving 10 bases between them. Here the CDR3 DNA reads TGTGCCAGCAGTGAAACCGACAGACCTAATGAAAAACTGTTTTTT. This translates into CASSETDRPNEKLFF.

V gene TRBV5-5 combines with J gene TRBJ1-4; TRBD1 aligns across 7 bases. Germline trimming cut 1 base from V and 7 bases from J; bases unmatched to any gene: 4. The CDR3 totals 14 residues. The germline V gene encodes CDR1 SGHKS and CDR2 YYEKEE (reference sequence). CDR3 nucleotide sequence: TGTGCCAGCAGCTTGACAGGGGATCCTGAAAAACTGTTTTTT. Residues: CASSLTGDPEKLFF.

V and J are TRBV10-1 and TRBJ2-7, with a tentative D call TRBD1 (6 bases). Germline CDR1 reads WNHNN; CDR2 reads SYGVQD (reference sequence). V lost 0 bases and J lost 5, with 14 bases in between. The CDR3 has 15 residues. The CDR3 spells CASSESWTAVDEQYF. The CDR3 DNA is TGCGCCAGCAGTGAGTCTTGGACAGCTGTCGACGAGCAGTACTTC.

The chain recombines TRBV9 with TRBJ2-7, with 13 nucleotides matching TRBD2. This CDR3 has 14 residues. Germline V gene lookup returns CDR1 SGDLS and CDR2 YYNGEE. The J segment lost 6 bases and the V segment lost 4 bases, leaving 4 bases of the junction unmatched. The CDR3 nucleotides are TGTGCCAGCAGCTTCGGGACTAGCGGGATCGAGCAGTACTTC. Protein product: CASSFGTSGIEQYF.

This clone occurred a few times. The CDR3 DNA reads TGTGCCAGCAGTTCCGGGACAGGGATCCAGCCCCAGCATTTT. This encodes CASSSGTGIQPQHF. This chain connects TRBV28 to TRBJ1-5, with 9 bases aligning to TRBD1. Germline V CDR1 and CDR2: MDHEN, SYDVKM. J was trimmed by 7 bases and V by 4 bases; bases with no gene match: 5. The CDR3 is 14 residues long. Full variable domain (outside the CDR3, taken from reference TRBV28 and TRBJ1-5): DVKVTQSSRYLVKRTGEKVFLECVQDMDHENMFWYRQDPGLGLRLIYFSYDVKMKEKGDIPEGYSVSREKKERFSLILESASTNQTSMYLCASSSGTGIQPQHFGDGTRLSIL.